The sample holds one count of the clone carrying this T cell receptor (beta chain). The germline gives CDR1 MNHEY, CDR2 SVGAGI. The V gene end was trimmed by 5 bases and the J gene end by 2 bases; junction bases not matched to a gene: 8. This CDR3 is built from 15 residues. The PCR was carried out with 60 Vbeta primers and 13 Jbeta primers. The protocol was immunoSEQ multiplex PCR, while the TCRdb copy is restricted to in-frame clones and leaves out a portion. Of more than 150,000 clones in the sample, about 90% were seen once. This specimen belongs to a study of cytomegalovirus exposure and HLA in healthy donors.

This chain connects TRBV6-5 to TRBJ1-2, with 7 bases fitting TRBD1. The sequence was obtained from a girl under three years old in good health and CMV-seronegative. Sample: PBMCs. The CDR3 sequence: CASSGQQTGNYGYTF. The CDR3, as DNA: TGTGCCAGCAGTGGGCAGCAGACAGGGAACTATGGCTACACCTTC.